The table lists the clone carrying this TCR beta chain with a count of one. Its antigen remains unknown. Some clones are missing from TCRdb's copy, which holds only in-frame ones; the method was immunoSEQ multiplex PCR. The profile shows about 87,000 clones, 89% of them singletons. The sample originates from a study of PD-L1 blockade in urothelial cancer. Study information: The analyses of blood took place 3 weeks (second dose) and 6 weeks after treatment start.

Time point described: pretreatment peripheral blood. Regarding the study as a whole: Durable benefit was linked to greater 3-week expansion of tumor-associated blood clones.

V trimming: 4 bases; J trimming: 0 bases; junction bases outside the gene matches: 6. CDR1 and CDR2 from the germline V gene are SNHLY and FYNNEI. The CDR3 covers 17 residues. The source is a woman over 75 with urothelial cancer. Sample: PBMCs, taken around atezolizumab (anti-PD-L1) treatment. This chain links TRBV2 with TRBJ2-3, with 11 bases matching TRBD2. The CDR3 nucleotides are TGTGCCAGCAGTGTAGGGACTAGCGGAACTAGCACAGATACGCAGTATTTT. Translated, it gives CASSVGTSGTSTDTQYF.